The rows below give T cell receptor beta chains drawn from one sample of a study of T cell changes during pregnancy in multiple sclerosis. Method: immunoSEQ multiplex PCR; TCRdb's copy keeps in-frame clones and lacks some. Here the sample spans tens of thousands of clones, roughly nine tenths being singletons. The specimen comprised CD4+ T cells from peripheral blood mononuclear cells, sampled in the first trimester of pregnancy. The receptors were sampled from a female donor with multiple sclerosis, enrolled in a pregnancy study. The CDR3 runs from the conserved cysteine through the conserved F or W. D genes are given only for firm matches. Clone size is shown for a subset of rows, as once, few, many or a class of expanded clone.

J gene	clone size	V gene	D gene	CDR3 protein	CDR3 DNA
TRBJ2-2	.	TRBV7-3	.	CASSLGGTGRTGELFF	TGTGCCAGCAGCTTAGGTGGCACGGGAAGAACCGGGGAGCTGTTTTTT
TRBJ2-5	.	TRBV13	.	CASSLRITKTQYF	TGTGCCAGCAGCCTCAGGATAACAAAGACCCAGTACTTC
TRBJ2-2	once	TRBV10-1	TRBD1	CASSVTGVFTGELFF	TGCGCCAGCAGTGTAACAGGGGTTTTCACCGGGGAGCTGTTTTTT
TRBJ1-1	.	TRBV25-1	TRBD1	CASSGRGRTEAFF	TGTGCCAGCAGTGGTAGGGGGCGGACTGAAGCTTTCTTT
TRBJ2-1	.	TRBV18	TRBD2	CASSPLRGGNNEQFF	TGTGCCAGCTCACCACTGCGGGGGGGTAACAATGAGCAGTTCTTC
TRBJ2-7	.	TRBV5-1	TRBD2	CASSLSGGSSSVWQYF	TGCGCCAGCAGCTTGTCGGGCGGGAGTAGTAGTGTGTGGCAGTACTTC
TRBJ2-3	.	TRBV18	TRBD2	CASSPSWTSGTDTQYF	TGTGCCAGCTCACCTTCGTGGACTAGCGGGACAGATACGCAGTATTTT
TRBJ1-4	.	TRBV15	.	CATSRERQGNEKLFF	TGTGCCACCAGCAGAGAACGGCAGGGGAATGAAAAACTGTTTTTT
TRBJ2-7	.	TRBV15	TRBD1	CATSRERTGGKKEQYF	TGTGCCACCAGCAGAGAACGGACAGGGGGGAAGAAAGAGCAGTACTTC
TRBJ2-1	once	TRBV7-9	.	CASSYTGSGEQFF	TGTGCCAGCAGCTACACGGGCAGCGGTGAGCAGTTCTTC
TRBJ1-2	.	TRBV5-4	TRBD1	CASSAGTGPVGRGYTF	TGTGCCAGCAGCGCCGGGACAGGTCCGGTGGGCAGGGGCTACACCTTC
TRBJ2-5	once	TRBV6-1	.	CASRQGGAGETQYF	TGTGCCAGCAGACAGGGTGGGGCCGGGGAGACCCAGTACTTC
TRBJ1-2	.	TRBV28	TRBD1	CASRPHRGRGYTF	TGTGCCAGCAGACCTCACAGGGGCCGGGGCTACACCTTC
TRBJ2-7	.	TRBV5-5	.	CASSYFHTGIYEQYF	TGTGCCAGCAGTTACTTCCACACAGGGATCTACGAGCAGTACTTC
TRBJ2-7	.	TRBV4-3	.	CASSPLSFYEQYF	TGCGCCAGCAGCCCCCTTAGCTTCTACGAGCAGTACTTC
TRBJ2-5	.	TRBV29-1	TRBD2	CSVEGGSGSTRETQYF	TGCAGCGTTGAAGGGGGTAGCGGGAGTACCAGAGAGACCCAGTACTTC
TRBJ1-1	.	TRBV30	.	CAWSYTVNTEAFF	TGTGCCTGGAGTTACACAGTGAACACTGAAGCTTTCTTT
TRBJ2-5	.	TRBV7-2	TRBD1	CASRDRATETQYF	TGTGCCAGCAGAGACAGGGCCACAGAGACCCAGTACTTC
TRBJ2-5	.	TRBV7-2	TRBD2	CASSRGLAGGRETQYF	TGTGCCAGCAGCAGGGGCCTAGCGGGGGGTCGAGAGACCCAGTACTTC
TRBJ1-1	.	TRBV6-1	TRBD1	CASSVRTGLRGKGTEAFF	TGTGCCAGCAGTGTGAGGACAGGGTTGAGGGGAAAGGGCACTGAAGCTTTCTTT
TRBJ1-5	.	TRBV5-8	.	CASSLVGDMGAGNQPQHF	TGTGCCAGCAGCTTGGTTGGTGATATGGGGGCTGGGAATCAGCCCCAGCATTTT
TRBJ2-1	.	TRBV4-2	.	CASSLFVSPGSYNEQFF	TGTGCCAGCAGCCTTTTCGTCTCTCCGGGGTCCTACAATGAGCAGTTCTTC
TRBJ1-1	.	TRBV4-1	TRBD1	CASSQVTGQGAGTEAFF	TGCGCCAGCAGCCAAGTTACGGGACAGGGGGCAGGAACTGAAGCTTTCTTT
TRBJ1-2	.	TRBV11-2	.	CASSPGTHTNYGYTF	TGTGCCAGCAGCCCGGGAACACACACTAACTATGGCTACACCTTC
TRBJ1-3	.	TRBV5-5	.	CASSLDPGSGNTIYF	TGTGCCAGCAGCTTGGACCCAGGCTCTGGAAACACCATATATTTT